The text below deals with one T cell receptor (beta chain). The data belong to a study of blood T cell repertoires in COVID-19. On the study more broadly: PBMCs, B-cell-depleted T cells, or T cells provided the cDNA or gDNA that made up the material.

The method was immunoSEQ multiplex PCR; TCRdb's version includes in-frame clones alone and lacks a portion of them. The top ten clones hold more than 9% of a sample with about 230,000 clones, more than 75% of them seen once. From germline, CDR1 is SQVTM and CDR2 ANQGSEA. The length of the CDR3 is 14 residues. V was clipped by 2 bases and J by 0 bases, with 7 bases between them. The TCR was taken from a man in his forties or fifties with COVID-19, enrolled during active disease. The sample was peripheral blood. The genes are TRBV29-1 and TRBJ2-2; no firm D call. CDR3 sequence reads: CSVESPANTGELFF. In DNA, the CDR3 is TGCAGCGTTGAATCGCCGGCGAACACCGGGGAGCTGTTTTTT.